Listed here is a single TCR beta chain. Germline CDR1 SEHNR, CDR2 FQNEAQ (reference sequence). The V end was cut by 3 bases, the J end by 5 bases, with 10 bases between. The CDR3 contains 14 residues. This sample is part of a study of blood T cell repertoires in COVID-19. At the level of the study: The United States, Italy and Spain supplied acute and convalescent COVID-19 samples. Nucleic acid was either cDNA or gDNA, and it came from T cells, B-cell-depleted T cells, or PBMCs.

Study processing details: Nucleated cell counts were estimated from reference gene primer amplification. The method was immunoSEQ multiplex PCR; TCRdb's version includes in-frame clones alone and lacks a portion of them. That table furnishes V, J and clone size, whereas the DNA furnished D and trimming. The table includes about 61,000 clones, about 88% detected once. Sequenced: peripheral blood. The chain is built from TRBV7-9 and TRBJ2-2; D not certain. The source of this sequence is a woman between 45 and 60 years old with active or convalescent COVID-19. CDR3 nucleotides: TGTGCCAGCAGCTTCTCTACCGGGACCGGGGAGCTGTTTTTT. Translating it yields CASSFSTGTGELFF.